The 10 T cell receptor beta chains given below trace back to one sample, sequenced in a study of shared clonotypes between healthy human individuals. The method was immunoSEQ multiplex PCR; TCRdb's version includes in-frame clones alone and lacks a portion of them. The table lists approximately 740,000 clones, nearly 95% of them singletons. Naive CD8 isolation took CD45RO-negative cells positively selected for CCR7 and excluded terminally differentiated effector memory CD45RA+ cells. The sample comprised naive CD8+ T cells sorted from blood. These receptors were obtained from a young man in good health.

This clone was counted between two and nine times. CDR3 amino acids: CASSPNRESYTF. The DNA of the CDR3 is TGCGCCAGCAGCCCCAACAGGGAGAGCTACACCTTC. This chain joins TRBV4-1 and TRBJ1-2, with a possible D match to TRBD1 (6 bases). The V gene lost 4 bases and the J gene lost 9 bases, with 12 bases spanning the gap. This CDR3 contains 12 residues. Per germline, CDR1 MGHRA and CDR2 YSYEKL.

The rearrangement links TRBV29-1 to TRBJ2-3; D ambiguous. This CDR3 spans 11 amino acids. Germline V gives CDR1 SQVTM, CDR2 ANQGSEA. The ends were cut back, 5 bases at V and 3 bases at J, with 6 bases in the middle. The CDR3: CSVRITDTQYF. The DNA of the CDR3 is TGCAGCGTTCGGATTACAGATACGCAGTATTTT.

The chain joins TRBV28 to TRBJ1-5, with D maybe TRBD1 (6 bases). The germline gives CDR1 MDHEN, CDR2 SYDVKM. The CDR3 has 15 amino acids. Deletions cut 2 bases from V and 3 bases from J, with 11 bases between. CDR3 amino acids: CASSLPDSNNQPQHF. The DNA for the CDR3 is TGTGCCAGCAGTTTACCGGACAGCAACAATCAGCCCCAGCATTTT.

The V and J genes are TRBV9 and TRBJ1-2; D is unresolved. The V end was cut by 6 bases, the J end by 1 base, with 10 bases between. The CDR3 loop spans 13 amino acids. The germline V gene encodes CDR1 SGDLS and CDR2 YYNGEE. The CDR3 sequence: CASTPSDNYGYTF. CDR3 DNA sequence: TGTGCCAGCACCCCGTCCGATAACTATGGCTACACCTTC.

The J gene is TRBJ1-2, the V gene TRBV25-1, with TRBD1 matching over 7 bases. Germline V gene sequence: CDR1 MGHDK, CDR2 SYGVNS. V shed 5 bases and J 3 bases; nucleotides not matched to a gene: 12. The CDR3 totals 16 residues. CDR3 DNA sequence: TGTGCCAGCAGTCCGGAGGGGACAGCAGTTCACTATGGCTACACCTTC. Its protein is CASSPEGTAVHYGYTF.

The count of this clone is one. The CDR3 reads CASSLSGQGLGEQFF. The DNA of the CDR3 is TGTGCCAGCAGCCTAAGTGGGCAGGGGTTGGGTGAGCAGTTCTTC. This sequence joins TRBV27 and TRBJ2-1; D is possibly TRBD1 (6 bases). The CDR3 has 15 amino acids. Trimming left V 6 bases short and J 9 bases short, with 21 bases between. Germline V gives CDR1 MNHEY, CDR2 SMNVEV (reference sequence).

This chain uses TRBV10-3 with TRBJ2-1; 7 bases line up with TRBD1. Germline loops: CDR1 ENHRY, CDR2 SYGVKD. CDR3 length: 13 amino acids. Unmatched junction bases numbered 2, after V lost 1 base and J lost 8 bases. CDR3 protein: CAISEYRGDEQFF. For the CDR3, the DNA is TGTGCCATCAGTGAGTACAGGGGAGATGAGCAGTTCTTC.

The chain recombines TRBV15 with TRBJ2-6; D is undetermined. Germline values: CDR1 LNHNV, CDR2 YYDKDF (reference sequence). V lost 1 base, J lost 0 bases, and 4 bases lay in between. This CDR3 is built from 15 residues. The CDR3 sequence: CATSRVDSGANVLTF. CDR3 coding DNA: TGTGCCACCAGCAGAGTGGACTCTGGGGCCAACGTCCTGACTTTC.

The gene calls are TRBV5-8 and TRBJ2-7; D uncertain. Germline CDR1 and CDR2: SGHTS and YDEGEE. The CDR3 is made up of 16 amino acids. V lost 1 base, J lost 0 bases, and 14 bases lay in between. CDR3 loop: CASSLSSSTDSYEQYF. CDR3 DNA sequence: TGTGCCAGCAGCTTGAGTTCGTCAACCGACTCCTACGAGCAGTACTTC.

V gene TRBV9 combines with J gene TRBJ2-7, with TRBD2 matching over 11 bases. Trimming cost V 0 bases and J 6 bases; bases outside gene matches: 2. This CDR3 has 14 amino acids. Germline CDR1 and CDR2: SGDLS and YYNGEE. CDR3 nucleotides: TGTGCCAGCAGCGTAGGACTAGCGGGATCCGAGCAGTACTTC. It yields the protein CASSVGLAGSEQYF.